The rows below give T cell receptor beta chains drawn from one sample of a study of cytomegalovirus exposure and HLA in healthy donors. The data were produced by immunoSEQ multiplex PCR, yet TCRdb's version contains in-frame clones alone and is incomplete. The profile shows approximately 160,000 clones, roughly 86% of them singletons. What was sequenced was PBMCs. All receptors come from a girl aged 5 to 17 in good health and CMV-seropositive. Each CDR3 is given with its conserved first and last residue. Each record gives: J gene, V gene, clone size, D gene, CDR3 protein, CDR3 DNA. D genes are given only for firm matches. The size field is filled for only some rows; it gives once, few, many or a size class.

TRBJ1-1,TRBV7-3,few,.,CASSTRVQTEAFF,TGTGCCAGCAGCACCAGGGTACAAACTGAAGCTTTCTTT
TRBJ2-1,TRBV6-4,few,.,CASSDSTKGNEQFF,TGTGCCAGCAGTGACTCGACCAAGGGGAATGAGCAGTTCTTC
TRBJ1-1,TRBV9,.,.,CASSVVQAPNTEAFF,TGTGCCAGCAGCGTAGTTCAGGCTCCGAACACTGAAGCTTTCTTT
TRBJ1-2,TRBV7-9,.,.,CASSSDTGFYGYTF,TGTGCCAGCAGCTCCGATACAGGTTTCTATGGCTACACCTTC
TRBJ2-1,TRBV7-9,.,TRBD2,CASSDPSGVYEQFF,TGTGCCAGCAGCGACCCTAGCGGGGTATATGAGCAGTTCTTC
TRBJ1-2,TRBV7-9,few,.,CASSLGGGTYGYTF,TGTGCCAGCAGCTTAGGCGGCGGAACCTATGGCTACACCTTC
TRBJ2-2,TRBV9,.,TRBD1,CASSVAGGGTGELFF,TGTGCCAGCAGCGTAGCAGGGGGTGGTACCGGGGAGCTGTTTTTT
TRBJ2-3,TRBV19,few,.,CASSIDRDTQYF,TGTGCCAGTAGTATAGATAGAGATACGCAGTATTTT
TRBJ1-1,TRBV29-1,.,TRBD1,CSADTTGGPGTEAFF,TGCAGCGCAGATACGACAGGGGGCCCGGGGACTGAAGCTTTCTTT
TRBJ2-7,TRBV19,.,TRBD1,CASSIVGDSSYEQYF,TGTGCCAGTAGTATAGTAGGGGACAGCTCCTACGAGCAGTACTTC
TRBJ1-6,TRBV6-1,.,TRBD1,CATDGTEYNSPLHF,TGTGCCACCGACGGGACAGAATATAATTCACCCCTCCACTTT
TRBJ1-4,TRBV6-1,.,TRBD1,CASSGQGPGKLFF,TGTGCCAGCAGTGGACAGGGGCCCGGAAAACTGTTTTTT
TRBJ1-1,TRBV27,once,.,CASSWGRGGAEAFF,TGTGCCAGCAGTTGGGGCCGGGGGGGAGCTGAAGCTTTCTTT
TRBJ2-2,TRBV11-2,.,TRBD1,CASSPRTGVNTGELFF,TGTGCCAGCAGCCCGCGGACAGGGGTGAACACCGGGGAGCTGTTTTTT
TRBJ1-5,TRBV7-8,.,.,CASSPKWSSSNQPQHF,TGTGCCAGCAGCCCCAAGTGGAGTTCAAGCAATCAGCCCCAGCATTTT
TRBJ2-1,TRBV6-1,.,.,CASSKGRYDFNEQFF,TGTGCCAGCAGTAAAGGTCGATACGACTTCAATGAGCAGTTCTTC
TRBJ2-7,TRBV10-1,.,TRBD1,CASSDTGQGYEQYF,TGCGCCAGCAGTGATACGGGACAGGGCTACGAGCAGTACTTC
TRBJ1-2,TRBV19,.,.,CASKRTVNYGYTF,TGTGCCAGTAAGAGAACGGTTAACTATGGCTACACCTTC
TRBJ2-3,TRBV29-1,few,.,CSVVGGRGSGGTDTQYF,TGCAGCGTCGTCGGGGGTCGGGGTAGCGGAGGGACAGATACGCAGTATTTT
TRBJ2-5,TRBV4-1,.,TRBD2,CASSQDFRASGGGETQYF,TGCGCCAGCAGCCAAGATTTTCGGGCTAGCGGGGGAGGAGAGACCCAGTACTTC
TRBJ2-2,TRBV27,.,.,CASSLPWQNTGELFF,TGTGCCAGCAGTTTACCGTGGCAGAACACCGGGGAGCTGTTTTTT
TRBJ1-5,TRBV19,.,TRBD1,CAISDRGAGQPQHF,TGTGCCATTTCGGACAGGGGTGCGGGTCAGCCCCAGCATTTT
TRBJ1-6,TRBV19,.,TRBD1,CASSIEGGTGDSPLHF,TGTGCCAGTAGTATAGAAGGGGGGACAGGGGATTCACCCCTCCACTTT
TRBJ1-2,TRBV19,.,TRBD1,CASSFRDRGVDYGYTF,TGTGCCAGTAGTTTCCGGGACAGGGGAGTTGACTATGGCTACACCTTC
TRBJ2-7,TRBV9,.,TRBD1,CASSQEGGFPPYEQYF,TGTGCCAGCAGCCAGGAAGGGGGCTTCCCTCCCTACGAGCAGTACTTC
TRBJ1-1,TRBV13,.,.,CASSLQGTEAFF,TGTGCCAGCAGCCTTCAGGGGACTGAAGCTTTCTTT
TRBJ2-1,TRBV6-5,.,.,CASSFNRLLYNEQFF,TGTGCCAGCAGCTTTAACAGGTTACTTTACAATGAGCAGTTCTTC
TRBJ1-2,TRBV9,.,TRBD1,CASSGDRDRAGYGYTF,TGTGCCAGCAGCGGGGACCGTGACAGGGCGGGCTATGGCTACACCTTC
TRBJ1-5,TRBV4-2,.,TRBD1,CASSQSQGGNQPQHF,TGTGCCAGCAGCCAATCGCAGGGGGGCAATCAGCCCCAGCATTTT
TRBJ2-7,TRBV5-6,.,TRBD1,CASSHGDRPPYEQYF,TGTGCCAGCAGCCATGGGGACAGGCCACCCTACGAGCAGTACTTC
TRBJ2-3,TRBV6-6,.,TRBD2,CASKSGLAGGQDTQYF,TGTGCCAGCAAATCCGGACTAGCGGGGGGGCAAGATACGCAGTATTTT
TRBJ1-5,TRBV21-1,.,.,CASSSRLKRHQPQHF,TGTGCCAGCAGCTCGAGACTCAAACGGCATCAGCCCCAGCATTTT
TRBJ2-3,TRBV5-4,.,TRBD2,CASSFLDGGSTDTQYF,TGTGCCAGCAGTTTCCTGGACGGGGGGAGCACAGATACGCAGTATTTT
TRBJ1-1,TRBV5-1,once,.,CASSLVGPLNTEAFF,TGCGCCAGCAGCTTGGTTGGCCCACTGAACACTGAAGCTTTCTTT
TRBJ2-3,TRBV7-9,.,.,CASSLQGRTDTQYF,TGTGCCAGCAGCTTGCAGGGAAGAACAGATACGCAGTATTTT
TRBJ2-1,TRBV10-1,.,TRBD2,CASSLAGGNEQFF,TGCGCCAGCAGTCTAGCGGGGGGCAATGAGCAGTTCTTC
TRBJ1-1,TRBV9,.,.,CASSSTALNTEAFF,TGTGCCAGCAGCTCGACAGCCCTGAACACTGAAGCTTTCTTT
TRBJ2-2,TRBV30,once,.,CAWAGYTGELFF,TGTGCCTGGGCAGGTTATACCGGGGAGCTGTTTTTT
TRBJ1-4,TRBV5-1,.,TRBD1,CASSLTGANEKLFF,TGCGCCAGCAGCTTGACAGGGGCGAATGAAAAACTGTTTTTT
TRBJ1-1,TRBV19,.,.,CASSPGGGKFEAFF,TGTGCCAGTAGCCCGGGGGGGGGAAAGTTTGAAGCTTTCTTT
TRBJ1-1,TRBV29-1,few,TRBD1,CSARGLPLNTEAFF,TGCAGCGCCAGGGGGCTTCCGTTGAACACTGAAGCTTTCTTT
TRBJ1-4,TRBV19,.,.,CASSMYPPGANEKLFF,TGTGCCAGTAGTATGTACCCGCCGGGGGCTAATGAAAAACTGTTTTTT
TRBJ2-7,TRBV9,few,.,CASSETGYEQYF,TGTGCCAGCAGCGAAACAGGGTACGAGCAGTACTTC
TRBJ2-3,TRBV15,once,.,CATSRDRVGATDTQYF,TGTGCCACCAGCAGAGATCGGGTTGGGGCGACAGATACGCAGTATTTT
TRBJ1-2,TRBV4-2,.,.,CASSQGVISNYGYTF,TGTGCCAGCAGCCAAGGAGTAATCTCAAACTATGGCTACACCTTC
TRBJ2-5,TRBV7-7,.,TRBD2,CASSLRLASGGARETQYF,TGTGCTAGCAGCTTGAGGCTGGCTAGCGGGGGGGCGCGAGAGACCCAGTACTTC
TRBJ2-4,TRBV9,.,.,CASSVTGGDIQYF,TGTGCCAGCAGCGTCACAGGGGGGGACATTCAGTACTTC
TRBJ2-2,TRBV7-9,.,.,CATPWGHRTGELFF,TGTGCCACCCCATGGGGACACCGTACCGGGGAGCTGTTTTTT
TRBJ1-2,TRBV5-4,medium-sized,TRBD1,CASSLSGLGQDYGYTF,TGTGCCAGCAGCTTGTCGGGACTAGGACAGGACTATGGCTACACCTTC
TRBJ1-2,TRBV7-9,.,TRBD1,CASSPDRTNYGYTF,TGTGCCAGCAGCCCGGACAGGACCAACTATGGCTACACCTTC
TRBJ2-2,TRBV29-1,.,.,CSVEDRLSQGWTGELFF,TGCAGCGTTGAAGACCGTTTGTCGCAGGGGTGGACCGGGGAGCTGTTTTTT
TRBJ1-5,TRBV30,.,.,CAWSLGSDQPQHF,TGTGCCTGGAGTTTAGGGAGCGATCAGCCCCAGCATTTT
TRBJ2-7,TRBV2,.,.,CASSEPAKGHYEQYF,TGTGCCAGCAGTGAGCCCGCAAAGGGACACTACGAGCAGTACTTC
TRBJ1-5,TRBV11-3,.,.,CASLIYVIRYRPQHF,TGTGCCAGCCTCATATATGTTATTCGGTATAGGCCCCAGCATTTT
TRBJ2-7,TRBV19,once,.,CASSEQDSSYEQYF,TGTGCCAGTAGTGAGCAGGACAGCTCCTACGAGCAGTACTTC
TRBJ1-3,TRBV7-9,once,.,CASSLVPLWTEGNTIYF,TGTGCCAGCAGCTTAGTGCCCCTTTGGACAGAGGGAAACACCATATATTTT
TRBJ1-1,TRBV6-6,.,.,CASSYSPGSMTEAFF,TGTGCCAGCAGTTACTCACCAGGGTCGATGACTGAAGCTTTCTTT
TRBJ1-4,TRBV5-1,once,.,CASSLAGYEKLFF,TGCGCCAGCAGCTTGGCGGGGTATGAAAAACTGTTTTTT
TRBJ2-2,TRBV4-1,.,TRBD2,CASSQENLAGGGELFF,TGCGCCAGCAGCCAAGAAAACCTAGCGGGAGGAGGGGAGCTGTTTTTT
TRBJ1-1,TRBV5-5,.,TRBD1,CASSPNRGAIEAFF,TGTGCCAGCAGTCCTAACAGGGGGGCGATTGAAGCTTTCTTT